This T cell receptor (beta chain) was observed in a study of T cells in narcolepsy. Note on this clone: What it binds is unknown.

Assay: immunoSEQ multiplex PCR; the TCRdb copy retains only in-frame clones and omits some. This table has 20,000 to 30,000 clones, about 80% appearing once. Losses at the gene ends were 4 bases for V and 2 bases for J; bases not matched to a gene: 16. Germline V lookup: CDR1 SGHVS, CDR2 FNYEAQ. This CDR3 region has 18 residues. Study results and limitations: Comparing one patient's CSF and blood CD4+ clonotypes highlighted HCRT- and TRIB2-specific autoreactive clonotypes. Blood of same and different patients, but not healthy controls, reportedly held recurring autoreactive clonotypes.

This sequence was found in a human donor in good health. The sequenced sample consisted of memory (CD45RA-) CD4+ T cells from blood. The chain employs TRBV7-6 and TRBJ2-5; 7 bases are shared with TRBD1. CDR3 in amino acids: CASSSPTTGPIVQETQYF. DNA for the CDR3: TGTGCCAGCAGCTCACCCACGACAGGGCCGATCGTTCAAGAGACCCAGTACTTC. The entire variable domain, with the rest obtained from reference TRBV7-6 and TRBJ2-5, is as follows: GAGVSQSPRYKVTKRGQDVALRCDPISGHVSLYWYRQALGQGPEFLTYFNYEAQQDKSGLPNDRFSAERPEGSISTLTIQRTEQRDSAMYRCASSSPTTGPIVQETQYFGPGTRLLVL.